The rows below give T cell receptor beta chains drawn from one sample of a study of blood T cell repertoires in COVID-19. Libraries were prepared by immunoSEQ multiplex PCR; TCRdb keeps only in-frame clonotypes and omits some of them. Of about 260,000 clones listed, roughly 80% are singletons. The sample comprised peripheral blood. The origin of the receptors is a woman aged 45-65 years who had recovered from COVID-19. Each CDR3 is given with its conserved first and last residue. D genes are given only for firm matches.

cdr3_aa cdr3_nt v_call d_call j_call
CASSQIDRIDPSREQYF TGTGCCAGCAGCCAAATCGACAGGATCGACCCCTCGCGCGAGCAGTACTTC TRBV3-1/TRBV3-2 . TRBJ2-7
CASRIGTGGYEQYF TGTGCCAGCAGAATCGGGACAGGGGGCTACGAGCAGTACTTC TRBV28 TRBD1 TRBJ2-7
CASSFFAGGENEKLFF TGTGCCAGCAGTTTTTTTGCAGGGGGCGAGAATGAAAAACTGTTTTTT TRBV28 TRBD1 TRBJ1-4
CASSYGTGLSGEQFF TGTGCCAGCAGTTACGGGACAGGGTTGTCCGGTGAGCAGTTCTTC TRBV6-2/TRBV6-3 TRBD1 TRBJ2-1
CASSLRAKETQYF TGTGCCAGCAGTTTAAGAGCGAAAGAGACCCAGTACTTC TRBV28 . TRBJ2-5
CASTTGTGPLMNTEAFF TGTGCCAGCACTACCGGGACAGGACCGCTCATGAACACTGAAGCTTTCTTT TRBV7-2 TRBD1 TRBJ1-1
CASSPAGLIGSPLHF TGCGCCAGCAGCCCGGCAGGGTTAATTGGTTCACCCCTCCACTTT TRBV4-3 . TRBJ1-6
CASSLAQLVDTQYF TGTGCCAGCAGCTTAGCCCAGCTAGTCGATACGCAGTATTTT TRBV7-8 . TRBJ2-3
CASSQGGTRGGEQYF TGTGCCAGCAGCCAAGGGGGGACTCGCGGGGGCGAGCAGTACTTC TRBV14 TRBD2 TRBJ2-7
CASARTSYGYTF TGTGCCAGTGCGCGGACATCCTATGGCTACACCTTC TRBV2 . TRBJ1-2